These T cell receptor beta chains were read from a single sample in a study of blood T cell repertoires in COVID-19. Some clones are missing from TCRdb's copy, which holds only in-frame ones; the method was immunoSEQ multiplex PCR. The data contain over 200,000 clones, around nine tenths of them seen just once; the ten biggest clones take up approximately 3.5%. Sequencing was carried out using PBMCs or T cells enriched from blood (not recorded which). These receptors were obtained from a woman under 40 who had been exposed to COVID-19. CDR3s include the opening cysteine and the closing phenylalanine or tryptophan. The order of the fields is V gene, CDR3 length, clone size, D gene, J gene, CDR3 protein, CDR3 DNA. The D gene is left open where the match is weak. Only some rows state a clone size, as once, few, many or a class for expanded clones.

V: TRBV4-2; length: 18; size: many; D: TRBD2; J: TRBJ2-3; CDR3: CASSQGLAGGPSTDTQYF; DNA: TGTGCCAGCAGCCAGGGACTAGCGGGAGGTCCCAGCACAGATACGCAGTATTTT
V: TRBV6-5; length: 14; size: -; D: -; J: TRBJ2-7; CDR3: CASSYSISSYEQYF; DNA: TGTGCCAGCAGTTACAGCATAAGCTCCTACGAGCAGTACTTC
V: TRBV4-2; length: 19; size: -; D: TRBD2; J: TRBJ2-1; CDR3: CASSQTGTSGRFLYNEQFF; DNA: TGTGCCAGCAGCCAGACCGGGACTAGCGGGAGGTTCCTTTACAATGAGCAGTTCTTC
V: TRBV4-2; length: 18; size: -; D: TRBD2; J: TRBJ2-1; CDR3: CASSQVGSGLAGANEQFF; DNA: TGTGCCAGCAGCCAGGTGGGATCCGGACTAGCGGGAGCAAATGAGCAGTTCTTC
V: TRBV2; length: 15; size: -; D: TRBD1; J: TRBJ1-5; CDR3: CASSTGEYSNQPQHF; DNA: TGTGCCAGCAGTACAGGGGAATATAGCAATCAGCCCCAGCATTTT
V: TRBV6-6; length: 12; size: -; D: -; J: TRBJ2-7; CDR3: CASRRDIYEQYF; DNA: TGTGCCAGCAGGAGGGACATCTACGAGCAGTACTTC
V: TRBV2; length: 14; size: once; D: TRBD2; J: TRBJ2-7; CDR3: CASIGTSGLYEQYF; DNA: TGTGCCAGCATCGGGACTAGCGGACTGTACGAGCAGTACTTC
V: TRBV19; length: 18; size: -; D: -; J: TRBJ1-5; CDR3: CASSTAPGVGGRGQPQHF; DNA: TGTGCCAGTAGTACCGCGCCGGGGGTTGGGGGAAGGGGTCAGCCCCAGCATTTT
V: TRBV4-1; length: 12; size: -; D: -; J: TRBJ2-3; CDR3: CASSQVADTQYF; DNA: TGCGCCAGCAGCCAAGTTGCGGATACGCAGTATTTT
V: TRBV6-5; length: 15; size: -; D: -; J: TRBJ1-2; CDR3: CASSYSGTSTGGYTF; DNA: TGTGCCAGCAGTTATTCCGGGACCTCTACAGGGGGCTACACCTTC
V: TRBV20-1; length: 16; size: -; D: -; J: TRBJ1-5; CDR3: CSASSYRETSNQPQHF; DNA: TGCAGTGCTAGTTCCTACAGGGAAACTAGCAATCAGCCCCAGCATTTT
V: TRBV12-3/TRBV12-4; length: 12; size: -; D: -; J: TRBJ2-2; CDR3: CASSLSYRELFF; DNA: TGTGCCAGCAGTTTATCCTACCGGGAGCTGTTTTTT
V: TRBV29-1; length: 13; size: -; D: -; J: TRBJ1-2; CDR3: CSVAPGGNYGYTF; DNA: TGCAGCGTTGCCCCCGGGGGTAACTATGGCTACACCTTC
V: TRBV18; length: 15; size: -; D: TRBD2; J: TRBJ2-3; CDR3: CASSGTSGTGDTQYF; DNA: TGTGCCAGCTCAGGAACTAGCGGGACAGGAGATACGCAGTATTTT
V: TRBV7-9; length: 16; size: -; D: -; J: TRBJ2-1; CDR3: CASSLRDKRSYNEQFF; DNA: TGTGCCAGCAGCTTAAGAGACAAACGCTCCTACAATGAGCAGTTCTTC
V: TRBV5-1; length: 14; size: -; D: TRBD1; J: TRBJ2-7; CDR3: CASSLADRAGEQYF; DNA: TGCGCCAGCAGCTTGGCCGACAGGGCAGGGGAGCAGTACTTC
V: TRBV7-7; length: 16; size: -; D: TRBD2; J: TRBJ2-3; CDR3: CASSRRWASGRDTQYF; DNA: TGTGCTAGCAGCAGAAGGTGGGCTAGCGGGAGAGATACGCAGTATTTT
V: TRBV3-1/TRBV3-2; length: 15; size: once; D: -; J: TRBJ2-2; CDR3: CASSQEGGRTGELFF; DNA: TGTGCCAGCAGCCAGGAAGGAGGGCGGACCGGGGAGCTGTTTTTT
V: TRBV5-1; length: 15; size: -; D: -; J: TRBJ2-7; CDR3: CASSLEPRSSYEQYF; DNA: TGCGCCAGCAGCTTGGAACCCCGGAGCTCCTACGAGCAGTACTTC
V: TRBV20-1; length: 13; size: once; D: -; J: TRBJ2-7; CDR3: CSASRTNLYEQYF; DNA: TGCAGTGCTAGTCGGACAAACCTCTACGAGCAGTACTTC
V: TRBV5-5; length: 16; size: -; D: TRBD2; J: TRBJ2-5; CDR3: CASSQGTSGGQETQYF; DNA: TGTGCCAGCAGCCAAGGGACTAGCGGGGGCCAAGAGACCCAGTACTTC
V: TRBV5-1; length: 14; size: -; D: -; J: TRBJ1-2; CDR3: CASSSVGGAYGYTF; DNA: TGCGCCAGCAGCTCGGTTGGGGGCGCCTATGGCTACACCTTC
V: TRBV28; length: 14; size: once; D: -; J: TRBJ1-1; CDR3: CASSLLTGNTEAFF; DNA: TGTGCCAGCAGTTTACTTACGGGGAACACTGAAGCTTTCTTT
V: TRBV5-1; length: 16; size: -; D: TRBD1; J: TRBJ1-2; CDR3: CASSLTPGQGTNGYTF; DNA: TGCGCCAGCAGCTTGACCCCGGGACAGGGTACCAATGGCTACACCTTC
V: TRBV4-1; length: 16; size: -; D: -; J: TRBJ2-1; CDR3: CASSSPSGSSYNEQFF; DNA: TGCGCCAGCAGCTCCCCAAGCGGTAGCTCCTACAATGAGCAGTTCTTC
V: TRBV19; length: 15; size: -; D: TRBD1; J: TRBJ1-6; CDR3: CASSLWDSENSPLHF; DNA: TGTGCCAGTAGTCTTTGGGACAGCGAAAATTCACCCCTCCACTTT
V: TRBV19; length: 15; size: -; D: TRBD2; J: TRBJ2-3; CDR3: CASSMPAGGTDTQYF; DNA: TGTGCCAGTAGTATGCCAGCGGGGGGCACAGATACGCAGTATTTT
V: TRBV6-2/TRBV6-3; length: 12; size: once; D: -; J: TRBJ2-1; CDR3: CASSHPWHEQFF; DNA: TGTGCCAGCAGTCACCCCTGGCATGAGCAGTTCTTC
V: TRBV29-1; length: 12; size: -; D: -; J: TRBJ2-7; CDR3: CSVGGGLYEQYF; DNA: TGCAGCGTTGGGGGGGGCCTCTACGAGCAGTACTTC
V: TRBV27; length: 16; size: once; D: TRBD2; J: TRBJ2-7; CDR3: CASSLSPGLAGYEQYF; DNA: TGTGCCAGCAGTTTATCCCCGGGACTAGCGGGATACGAGCAGTACTTC
V: TRBV18; length: 15; size: -; D: -; J: TRBJ1-3; CDR3: CASSRTGSSGNTIYF; DNA: TGTGCCAGCTCACGCACAGGGAGCTCTGGAAACACCATATATTTT
V: TRBV19; length: 13; size: -; D: -; J: TRBJ1-2; CDR3: CASSYQGAYGYTF; DNA: TGTGCCAGTAGTTACCAGGGCGCTTATGGCTACACCTTC
V: TRBV19; length: 14; size: -; D: -; J: TRBJ1-5; CDR3: CASSPDSRGGPQHF; DNA: TGTGCCAGTAGCCCCGACAGTAGAGGGGGGCCCCAGCATTTT
V: TRBV20-1; length: 15; size: -; D: -; J: TRBJ2-1; CDR3: CSASPPRAENNEQFF; DNA: TGCAGTGCTAGTCCCCCCAGGGCCGAGAACAATGAGCAGTTCTTC
V: TRBV2; length: 13; size: -; D: TRBD1; J: TRBJ1-1; CDR3: CASTGQGNTEAFF; DNA: TGTGCCAGCACCGGACAGGGGAACACTGAAGCTTTCTTT
V: TRBV6-5; length: 13; size: -; D: -; J: TRBJ2-1; CDR3: CASSTPTWQEQFF; DNA: TGTGCCAGCAGTACCCCCACCTGGCAAGAGCAGTTCTTC
V: TRBV7-9; length: 14; size: few; D: -; J: TRBJ2-3; CDR3: CASSLERTYSTQYF; DNA: TGTGCCAGCAGCTTAGAGCGGACCTACTCTACGCAGTATTTT
V: TRBV10-2; length: 13; size: -; D: -; J: TRBJ2-7; CDR3: CASSPRGAYEQYF; DNA: TGCGCCAGCAGTCCCAGGGGAGCCTACGAGCAGTACTTC
V: TRBV7-6; length: 14; size: -; D: TRBD1; J: TRBJ1-1; CDR3: CASSLETGVTEAFF; DNA: TGTGCCAGCAGCCTCGAGACAGGGGTTACTGAAGCTTTCTTT
V: TRBV6-2/TRBV6-3; length: 13; size: -; D: -; J: TRBJ1-2; CDR3: CASSYGRLDGYTF; DNA: TGTGCCAGCAGTTACGGCAGGTTGGATGGCTACACCTTC
V: TRBV4-1; length: 15; size: -; D: TRBD1; J: TRBJ2-7; CDR3: CASSQMTGPSYEQYF; DNA: TGCGCCAGCAGCCAAATGACAGGGCCTTCCTACGAGCAGTACTTC
V: TRBV6-5; length: 16; size: -; D: TRBD2; J: TRBJ2-2; CDR3: CASSFAGGPGTGELFF; DNA: TGTGCCAGCAGTTTTGCGGGAGGGCCCGGGACCGGGGAGCTGTTTTTT
V: TRBV11-2; length: 14; size: once; D: TRBD2; J: TRBJ2-1; CDR3: CASSLNSLAGVPFF; DNA: TGTGCCAGCAGCTTAAATTCGCTAGCGGGGGTGCCGTTCTTC